What follows are 15 T cell receptor beta chains derived from one specimen sequenced in a study of CD8 T cells in ankylosing spondylitis. From the 5' RACE reads, TCRdb called clonotypes with MiXCR, one entry per CDR3 protein. Of some 350,000 distinct CDR3 sequences in the sample, 14% to 15% were seen once. The sample taken for sequencing was blood, either unsorted or a sorted T cell fraction (not recorded which). The source is a male donor with ankylosing spondylitis or in good health (not recorded which).

In this sample, this clonotype turned up once. The chain has TRBV6-2 or TRBV6-3 and TRBJ2-7; TRBD2 matches at 8 bases. Per the germline V gene, CDR1 is MNHEY and CDR2 is SVGEGT. The CDR3 runs 15 residues. J was trimmed by 6 bases and V by 4 bases; bases with no gene match: 11. CDR3 nucleotides: TGTGCCAGCAGTTGGATTACGGGAGGGTCTAGCGAGCAGTACTTC. The encoded protein is CASSWITGGSSEQYF.

J is TRBJ2-5 and V is TRBV12-3 or TRBV12-4, with a weak D call TRBD2 (5 bases). This CDR3 region has 12 residues. V was trimmed by 5 bases and J by 5 bases, leaving 9 bases between them. The CDR3 region is CASSPRRETQYF. The CDR3 DNA sequence: TGTGCCAGCAGTCCCCGGAGGGAGACCCAGTACTTC.

The sample holds many counts of this clonotype. The chain couples TRBV29-1 to TRBJ2-5; D gene ambiguous. CDR3 size: 14 residues. CDR1 is SQVTM and CDR2 is ANQGSEA in the germline V gene. The V end was cut by 7 bases, the J end by 4 bases, with 19 bases between. CDR3 in DNA: TGCAGCGCCTTGCTTAGATCGAGGTTAGAGACCCAGTACTTC. This translates into CSALLRSRLETQYF.

There are many counts of this clonotype. The chain employs TRBV29-1 and TRBJ2-5; no clear D. The CDR3 spans 12 residues. The germline V and J ends were trimmed by 7 bases and 3 bases, with 12 bases remaining between them. Germline V gene data show CDR1 as SQVTM and CDR2 as ANQGSEA. CDR3 sequence (DNA): TGCAGCGCTGGAGAGCCTAAAGAGACCCAGTACTTC. Its protein product is CSAGEPKETQYF.

The genes are TRBV27 and TRBJ2-2; 7 positions agree with TRBD2. There are 14 residues in the CDR3. CDR1 and CDR2 from the germline V gene are MNHEY and SMNVEV (reference sequence). The junction had 5 bases not matched to a gene; V was cut back by 3 bases and J by 7 bases. The CDR3 coding sequence is TGTGCCAGCAGTTTTAGCGCGGGAGTCGGGGAGCTGTTTTTT. This codes for CASSFSAGVGELFF.

This chain connects TRBV3-1 to TRBJ2-5; D is undetermined. CDR3 length: 15 residues. V lost 4 bases and J lost 2, with 14 bases in between. The germline V gene encodes CDR1 LGHDT and CDR2 YNNKEL (reference sequence). CDR3 in amino acids: CASSPKGRLQETQYF. In nucleotides, the CDR3 is TGTGCCAGCAGCCCGAAAGGACGCCTTCAAGAGACCCAGTACTTC.

This clonotype was detected ten times or more. The V gene is TRBV5-1, the J gene TRBJ2-1; 13 nucleotides line up with TRBD2. The CDR3 is made up of 19 amino acids. J lost 0 bases, V lost 2 bases, and 8 bases had no gene match. Germline V CDR1 and CDR2: SGHRS, YFSETQ. CDR3 bases: TGCGCCAGCAGCTTTCGGACTAGCGGGAGTCACAGCTCCTACAATGAGCAGTTCTTC. Amino acids: CASSFRTSGSHSSYNEQFF.

The J gene is TRBJ2-7, the V gene TRBV25-1; D remains unclear. The CDR3 spans 12 residues. The V gene's germline CDR1 is MGHDK and CDR2 SYGVNS. Trimming left V 3 bases short and J 3 bases short, with 6 bases between. CDR3 nucleotide sequence: TGTGCCAGCAGTGACCCCTTCTACGAGCAGTACTTC. It yields the protein CASSDPFYEQYF.

The chain recombines TRBV12-3 or TRBV12-4 with TRBJ1-1; D is undetermined. The V and J ends lost 3 bases and 0 bases respectively, with 11 bases between them. The CDR3 consists of 15 residues. The DNA of the CDR3 is TGTGCCAGCAGTTTCGAGGCAGGAATGAACACTGAAGCTTTCTTT. It codes for CASSFEAGMNTEAFF.

The V gene is TRBV25-1, the J gene TRBJ1-2; tentative D call: TRBD1 (5 bases). There are 14 residues in the CDR3. V lost 4 bases and J lost 7, with 16 bases in between. Germline V CDR1 and CDR2: MGHDK, SYGVNS. CDR3 loop: CASSALGRVGGYTF. The CDR3 bases are TGTGCCAGCAGTGCCCTGGGCAGGGTGGGTGGCTACACCTTC.

The CDR3 loop is CASSSSRTTQYF. The DNA for the CDR3 is TGTGCCAGCAGCTCCTCTAGGACTACGCAGTATTTT. This rearrangement joins TRBV13 to TRBJ2-3; D is uncertain. This CDR3 has 12 residues. Germline CDR1 reads PRHDT; CDR2 reads FYEKMQ (reference sequence). Trimming cost V 4 bases and J 8 bases, with 10 bases left between them.

This clonotype was seen repeatedly, ten times or more. This chain connects TRBV12-3 or TRBV12-4 to TRBJ2-7, with a weak D call TRBD1 (6 bases). There are 14 residues in the CDR3. V lost 1 base and J 5 bases, leaving 12 bases between the germline ends. CDR3 amino acids: CASSLGQGIHEQYF. The CDR3 region has the DNA TGTGCCAGCAGTTTAGGGCAGGGGATACACGAGCAGTACTTC.

This clonotype was seen a handful of times. The chain is built from TRBV18 and TRBJ2-2; 10 bases map to TRBD1. Trimming took 5 bases from V and 3 from J; bases not matched to a gene: 6. Germline V gives CDR1 KGHSH, CDR2 LQKENI. The CDR3 runs to 16 residues. The CDR3 protein is CASSKMGTGDTGELFF. CDR3 DNA sequence: TGTGCCAGCTCAAAAATGGGGACAGGGGACACCGGGGAGCTGTTTTTT.

The chain combines TRBV20-1 with TRBJ2-7; D ambiguous. There are 12 residues in the CDR3. V was pared by 5 bases and J by 4 bases, with 12 bases between. CDR1 and CDR2 (germline): DFQATT, SNEGSKA (reference sequence). CDR3 bases: TGCAGTGCTCATGGGGTTAAGTACGAGCAGTACTTC. It encodes CSAHGVKYEQYF.

This clonotype has more than one count but fewer than ten. The rearrangement links TRBV5-1 to TRBJ2-7; the match to TRBD2 covers 8 bases. Germline lookup yields CDR1 SGHRS and CDR2 YFSETQ. V trimming: 0 bases; J trimming: 3 bases; junction bases outside the gene matches: 2. The length of the CDR3 is 14 residues. The CDR3 sequence: CASSLDLAGYEQYF. The DNA of the CDR3 is TGCGCCAGCAGCTTGGATCTAGCGGGCTACGAGCAGTACTTC.